This T cell receptor (beta chain) was recovered during a study of cytomegalovirus exposure and HLA in healthy donors. Notes on the study in general: High sensitivity and specificity were reportedly achieved when the classifier diagnosed cytomegalovirus status. Most likely, a cluster of highly shared sequence variants arose as a sequencing artifact.

The germline gives CDR1 WSHSY, CDR2 SAAADI. V lost 5 bases and J lost 7; bases outside the gene matches: 1. This CDR3 is built from 12 residues. Use of 60 Vbeta and 13 Jbeta primers characterized the PCR. Produced via immunoSEQ multiplex PCR; TCRdb's table is partial and in-frame only. Of around 170,000 clones detected, over 70% appear once; the ten largest clones hold 3% to 4%. In regard to this clone: Its cognate antigen is unknown.

The source is a man aged 50-60 years in good health and CMV-seronegative. The V gene is TRBV10-2, the J gene TRBJ2-1; 8 nucleotides match TRBD1. The sample comprised PBMCs. For the CDR3, the DNA is TGCGCCAGCAGTTGGACAGGGAATGAGCAGTTCTTC. Translating it yields CASSWTGNEQFF.